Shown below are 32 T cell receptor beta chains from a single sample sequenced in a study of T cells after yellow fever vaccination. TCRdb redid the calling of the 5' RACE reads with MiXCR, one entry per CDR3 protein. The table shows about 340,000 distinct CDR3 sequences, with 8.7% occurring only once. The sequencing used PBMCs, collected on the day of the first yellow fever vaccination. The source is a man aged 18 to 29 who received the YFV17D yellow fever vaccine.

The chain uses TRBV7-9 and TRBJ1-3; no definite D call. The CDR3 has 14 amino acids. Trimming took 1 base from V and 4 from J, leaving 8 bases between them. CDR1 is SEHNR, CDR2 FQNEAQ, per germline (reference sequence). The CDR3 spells CASSLGVGGNTIYF. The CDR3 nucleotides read TGTGCCAGCAGCTTAGGAGTAGGCGGAAACACCATATATTTT.

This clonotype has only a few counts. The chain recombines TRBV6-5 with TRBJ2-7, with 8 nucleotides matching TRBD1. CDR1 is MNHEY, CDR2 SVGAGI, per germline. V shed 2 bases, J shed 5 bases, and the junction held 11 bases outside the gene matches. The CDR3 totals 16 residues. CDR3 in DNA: TGTGCCAGCAGTTACGCGCCACTGGGGACAGGTGACGAGCAGTACTTC. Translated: CASSYAPLGTGDEQYF.

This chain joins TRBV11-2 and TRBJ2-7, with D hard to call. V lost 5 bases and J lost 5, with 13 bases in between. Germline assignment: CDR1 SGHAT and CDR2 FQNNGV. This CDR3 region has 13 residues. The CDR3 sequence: CASSRGEENEQYV. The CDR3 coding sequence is TGTGCCAGCAGCCGAGGTGAGGAAAACGAGCAGTACGTC.

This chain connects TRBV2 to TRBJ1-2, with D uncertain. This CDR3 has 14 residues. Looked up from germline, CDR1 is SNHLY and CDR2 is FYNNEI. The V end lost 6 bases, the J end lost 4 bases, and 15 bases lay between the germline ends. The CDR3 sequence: CASSGSLGSYGYTF. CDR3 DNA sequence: TGTGCCAGCAGCGGAAGTCTCGGATCCTATGGCTACACCTTC. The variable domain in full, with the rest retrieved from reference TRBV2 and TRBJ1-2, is EPEVTQTPSHQVTQMGQEVILRCVPISNHLYFYWYRQILGQKVEFLVSFYNNEISEKSEIFDDQFSVERPDGSNFTLKIRSTKLEDSAMYFCASSGSLGSYGYTFGSGTRLTVV.

The CDR3 spells CASSSLLGLGGETQYF. The CDR3 DNA reads TGCGCCAGCAGCTCCCTTCTGGGACTAGGGGGAGAGACCCAGTACTTC. This chain links TRBV5-1 with TRBJ2-5; 8 positions match TRBD2. The CDR3 sequence is 16 residues long. CDR1 is SGHRS and CDR2 is YFSETQ in the germline V gene. With V trimmed by 3 bases and J by 4 bases, 11 bases remained unmatched.

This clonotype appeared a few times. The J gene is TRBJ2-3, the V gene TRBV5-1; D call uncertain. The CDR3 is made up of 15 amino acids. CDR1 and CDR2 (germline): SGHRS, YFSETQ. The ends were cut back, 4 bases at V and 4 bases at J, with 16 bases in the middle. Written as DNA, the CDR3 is TGCGCCAGCAGCCTAAAGCCCCTCGCGGCAGATACGCAGTATTTT. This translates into CASSLKPLAADTQYF.

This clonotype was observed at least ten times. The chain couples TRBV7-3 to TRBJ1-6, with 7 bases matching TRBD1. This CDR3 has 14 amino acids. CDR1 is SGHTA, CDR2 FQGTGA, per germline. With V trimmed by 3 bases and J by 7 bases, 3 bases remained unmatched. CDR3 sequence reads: CASSFGTENSPLHF. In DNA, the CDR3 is TGTGCCAGCAGCTTCGGGACAGAAAATTCACCCCTCCACTTT.

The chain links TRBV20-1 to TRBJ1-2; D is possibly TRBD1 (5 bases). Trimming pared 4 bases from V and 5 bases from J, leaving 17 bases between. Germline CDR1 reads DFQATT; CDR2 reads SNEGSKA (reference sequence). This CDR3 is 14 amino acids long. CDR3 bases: TGCAGTGCTACCCACGGGGCTAGGCTATATGGCTACACCTTC. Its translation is CSATHGARLYGYTF.

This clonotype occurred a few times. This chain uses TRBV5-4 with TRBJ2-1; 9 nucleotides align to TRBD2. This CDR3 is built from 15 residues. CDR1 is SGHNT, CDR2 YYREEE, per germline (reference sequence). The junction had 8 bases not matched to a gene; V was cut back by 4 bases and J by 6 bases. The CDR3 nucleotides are TGTGCCAGCAGCCCCTCTGCGGGGGGGCCCAATGAGCAGTTCTTC. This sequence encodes CASSPSAGGPNEQFF.

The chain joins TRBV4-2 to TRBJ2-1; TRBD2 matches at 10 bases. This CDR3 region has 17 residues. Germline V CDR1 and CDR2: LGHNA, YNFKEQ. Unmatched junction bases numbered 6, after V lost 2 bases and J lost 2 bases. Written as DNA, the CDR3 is TGTGCCAGCAGCCAACAAGCGAGCGGGGGGGCCTACAATGAGCAGTTCTTC. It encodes CASSQQASGGAYNEQFF.

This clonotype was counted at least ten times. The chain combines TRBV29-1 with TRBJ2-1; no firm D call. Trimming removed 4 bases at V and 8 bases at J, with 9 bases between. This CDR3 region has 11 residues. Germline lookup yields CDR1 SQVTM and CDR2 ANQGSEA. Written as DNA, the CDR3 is TGCAGCGTTGGGGTCCTCGATGAGCAGTTCTTC. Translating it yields CSVGVLDEQFF.

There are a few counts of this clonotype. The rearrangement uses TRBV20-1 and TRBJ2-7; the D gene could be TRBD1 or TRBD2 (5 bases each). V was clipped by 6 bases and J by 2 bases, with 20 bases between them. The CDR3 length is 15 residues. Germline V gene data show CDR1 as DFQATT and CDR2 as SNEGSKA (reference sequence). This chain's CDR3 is CSAIRDHRPTYEQYF. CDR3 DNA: TGCAGTGCAATTCGGGACCATAGGCCAACCTACGAGCAGTACTTC.

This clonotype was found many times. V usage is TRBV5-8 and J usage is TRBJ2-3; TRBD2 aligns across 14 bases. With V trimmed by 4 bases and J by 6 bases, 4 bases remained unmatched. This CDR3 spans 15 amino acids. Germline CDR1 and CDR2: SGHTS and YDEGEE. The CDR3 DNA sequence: TGTGCCAGCAGCCCGGGACTAGCGGGGGTGGATACGCAGTATTTT. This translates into CASSPGLAGVDTQYF. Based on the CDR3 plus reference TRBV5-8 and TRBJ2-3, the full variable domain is EAGVTQSPTHLIKTRGQQATLRCSPISGHTSVYWYQQALGLGLQFLLWYDEGEERNRGNFPPRFSGRQFPNYSSELNVNALELEDSALYLCASSPGLAGVDTQYFGPGTRLTVL.

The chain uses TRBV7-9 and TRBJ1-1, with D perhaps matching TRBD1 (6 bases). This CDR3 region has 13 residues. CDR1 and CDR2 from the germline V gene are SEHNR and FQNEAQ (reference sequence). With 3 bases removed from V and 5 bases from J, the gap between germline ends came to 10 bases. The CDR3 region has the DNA TGTGCCAGCAGCTTTCAGCAGGGGACTGAAGCTTTCTTT. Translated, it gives CASSFQQGTEAFF. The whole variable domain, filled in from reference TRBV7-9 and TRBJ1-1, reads DTGVSQNPRHKITKRGQNVTFRCDPISEHNRLYWYRQTLGQGPEFLTYFQNEAQLEKSRLLSDRFSAERPKGSFSTLEIQRTEQGDSAMYLCASSFQQGTEAFFGQGTRLTVV.

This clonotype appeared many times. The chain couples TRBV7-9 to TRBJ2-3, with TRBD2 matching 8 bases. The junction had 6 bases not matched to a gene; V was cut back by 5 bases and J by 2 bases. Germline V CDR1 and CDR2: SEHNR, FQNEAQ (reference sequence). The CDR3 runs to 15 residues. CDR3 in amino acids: CASSAGTSITDTQYF. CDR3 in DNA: TGTGCCAGCAGCGCCGGGACTAGTATCACAGATACGCAGTATTTT.

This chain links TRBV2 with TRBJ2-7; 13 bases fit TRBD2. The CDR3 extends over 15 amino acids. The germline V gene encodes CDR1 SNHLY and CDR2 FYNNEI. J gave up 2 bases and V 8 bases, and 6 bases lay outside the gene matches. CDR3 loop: CASGLAGERAYEQYF. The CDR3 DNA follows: TGTGCCAGCGGACTAGCGGGGGAAAGGGCCTACGAGCAGTACTTC.

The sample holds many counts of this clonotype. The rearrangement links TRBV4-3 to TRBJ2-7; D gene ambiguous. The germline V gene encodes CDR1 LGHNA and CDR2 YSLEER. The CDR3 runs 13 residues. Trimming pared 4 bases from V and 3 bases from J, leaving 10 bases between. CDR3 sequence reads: CASSPDGGYEQYF. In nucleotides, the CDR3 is TGCGCCAGCAGCCCCGACGGCGGCTACGAGCAGTACTTC.

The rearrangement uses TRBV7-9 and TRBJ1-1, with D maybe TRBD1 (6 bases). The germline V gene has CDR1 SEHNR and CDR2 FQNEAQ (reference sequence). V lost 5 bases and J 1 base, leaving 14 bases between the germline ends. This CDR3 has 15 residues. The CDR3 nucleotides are TGTGCCAGCAGCAGAACAGGGTTTGAGAACACTGAAGCTTTCTTT. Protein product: CASSRTGFENTEAFF.

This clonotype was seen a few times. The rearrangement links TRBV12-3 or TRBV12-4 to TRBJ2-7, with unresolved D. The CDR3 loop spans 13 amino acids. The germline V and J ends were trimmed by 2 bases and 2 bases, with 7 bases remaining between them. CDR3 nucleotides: TGTGCCAGCAGTTTATTCCCGACCTACGAGCAGTACGTC. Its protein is CASSLFPTYEQYV.

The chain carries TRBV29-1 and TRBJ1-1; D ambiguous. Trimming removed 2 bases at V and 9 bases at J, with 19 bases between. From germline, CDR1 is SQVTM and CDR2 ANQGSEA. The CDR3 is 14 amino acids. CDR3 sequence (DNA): TGCAGCGTTGAATTAGGGAGACTGAGTGATAAAGCTTTCTTT. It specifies CSVELGRLSDKAFF.

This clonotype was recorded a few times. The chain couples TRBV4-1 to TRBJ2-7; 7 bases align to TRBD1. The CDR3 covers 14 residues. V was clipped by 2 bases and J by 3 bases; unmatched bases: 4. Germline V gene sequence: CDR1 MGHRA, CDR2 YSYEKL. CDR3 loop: CASSQRAGGYEQYF. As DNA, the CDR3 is TGCGCCAGCAGCCAACGGGCAGGGGGCTACGAGCAGTACTTC.

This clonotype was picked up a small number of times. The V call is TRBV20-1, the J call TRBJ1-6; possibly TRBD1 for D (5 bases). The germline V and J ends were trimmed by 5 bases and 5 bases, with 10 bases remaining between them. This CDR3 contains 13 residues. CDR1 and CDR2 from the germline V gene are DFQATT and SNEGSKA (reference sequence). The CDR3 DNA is TGCAGTGCTGCGACAGCGGATAATTCACCCCTCCACTTT. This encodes CSAATADNSPLHF.

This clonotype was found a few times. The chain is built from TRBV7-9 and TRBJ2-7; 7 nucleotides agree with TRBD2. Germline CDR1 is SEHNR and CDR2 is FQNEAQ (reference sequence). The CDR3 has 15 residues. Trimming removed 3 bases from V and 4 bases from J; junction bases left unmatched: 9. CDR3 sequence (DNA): TGTGCCAGCAGCTTTGGTGGCGGGGGAGAGTACGAGCAGTACGTC. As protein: CASSFGGGGEYEQYV.

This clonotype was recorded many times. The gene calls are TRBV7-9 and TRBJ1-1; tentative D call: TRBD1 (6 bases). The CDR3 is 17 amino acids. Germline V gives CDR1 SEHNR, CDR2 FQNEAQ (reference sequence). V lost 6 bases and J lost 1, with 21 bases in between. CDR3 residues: CASSPRGPGTRNTEAFF. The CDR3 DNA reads TGTGCCAGCAGTCCCCGCGGCCCAGGGACAAGGAACACTGAAGCTTTCTTT. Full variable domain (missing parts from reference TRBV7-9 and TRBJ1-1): DTGVSQNPRHKITKRGQNVTFRCDPISEHNRLYWYRQTLGQGPEFLTYFQNEAQLEKSRLLSDRFSAERPKGSFSTLEIQRTEQGDSAMYLCASSPRGPGTRNTEAFFGQGTRLTVV.

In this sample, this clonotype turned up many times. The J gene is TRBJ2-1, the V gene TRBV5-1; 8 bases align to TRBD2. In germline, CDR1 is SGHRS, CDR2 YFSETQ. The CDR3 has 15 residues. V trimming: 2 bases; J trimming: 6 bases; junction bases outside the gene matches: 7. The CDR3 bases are TGCGCCAGCAGCTTTCGCCGGGGGGGCATCAATGAGCAGTTCTTC. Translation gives CASSFRRGGINEQFF.

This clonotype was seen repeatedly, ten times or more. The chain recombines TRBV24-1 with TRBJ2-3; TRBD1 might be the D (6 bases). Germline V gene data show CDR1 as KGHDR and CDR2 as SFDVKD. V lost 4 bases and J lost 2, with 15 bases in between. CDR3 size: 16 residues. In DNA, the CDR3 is TGTGCCACCAGTGACACCGGGACACCAGACACAGATACGCAGTATTTT. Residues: CATSDTGTPDTDTQYF.

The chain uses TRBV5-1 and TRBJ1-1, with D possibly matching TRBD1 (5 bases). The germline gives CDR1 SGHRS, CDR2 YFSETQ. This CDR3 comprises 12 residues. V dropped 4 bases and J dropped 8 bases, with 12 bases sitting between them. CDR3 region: CASSGQGYEAFF. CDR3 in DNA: TGCGCCAGCAGCGGGCAGGGTTACGAAGCTTTCTTT.

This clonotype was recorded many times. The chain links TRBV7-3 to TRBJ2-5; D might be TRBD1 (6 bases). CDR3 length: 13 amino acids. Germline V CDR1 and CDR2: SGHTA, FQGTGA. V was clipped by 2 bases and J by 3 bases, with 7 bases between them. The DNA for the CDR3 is TGTGCCAGCAGCTTACCAGGGGAAGAGACCCAGTACTTC. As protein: CASSLPGEETQYF.

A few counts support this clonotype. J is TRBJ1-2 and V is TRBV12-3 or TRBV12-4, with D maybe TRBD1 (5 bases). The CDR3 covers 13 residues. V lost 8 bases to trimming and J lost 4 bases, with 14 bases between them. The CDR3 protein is CASGVRDLYGYTF. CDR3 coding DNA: TGTGCCAGCGGCGTTCGGGACCTCTATGGCTACACCTTC.

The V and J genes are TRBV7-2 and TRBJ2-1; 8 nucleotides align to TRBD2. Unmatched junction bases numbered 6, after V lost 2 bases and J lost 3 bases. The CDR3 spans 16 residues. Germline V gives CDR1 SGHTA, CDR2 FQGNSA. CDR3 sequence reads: CASSLSGGNLYNEQFF. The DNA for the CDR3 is TGTGCCAGCAGCTTATCGGGGGGGAACCTCTACAATGAGCAGTTCTTC.

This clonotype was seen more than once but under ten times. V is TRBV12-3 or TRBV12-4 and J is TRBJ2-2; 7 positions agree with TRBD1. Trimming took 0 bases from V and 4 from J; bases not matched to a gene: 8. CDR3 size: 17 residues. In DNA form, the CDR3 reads TGTGCCAGCAGTTTAGCGCTGGGCAGGGGGAGCACCGGGGAGCTGTTTTTT. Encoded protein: CASSLALGRGSTGELFF.

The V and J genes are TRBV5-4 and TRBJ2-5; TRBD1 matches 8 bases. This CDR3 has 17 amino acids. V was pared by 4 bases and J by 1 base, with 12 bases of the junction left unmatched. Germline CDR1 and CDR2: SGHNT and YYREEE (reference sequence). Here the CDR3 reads CASSLTGTGDLQETQYF. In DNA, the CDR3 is TGTGCCAGCAGCCTCACCGGGACAGGAGACCTCCAAGAGACCCAGTACTTC.